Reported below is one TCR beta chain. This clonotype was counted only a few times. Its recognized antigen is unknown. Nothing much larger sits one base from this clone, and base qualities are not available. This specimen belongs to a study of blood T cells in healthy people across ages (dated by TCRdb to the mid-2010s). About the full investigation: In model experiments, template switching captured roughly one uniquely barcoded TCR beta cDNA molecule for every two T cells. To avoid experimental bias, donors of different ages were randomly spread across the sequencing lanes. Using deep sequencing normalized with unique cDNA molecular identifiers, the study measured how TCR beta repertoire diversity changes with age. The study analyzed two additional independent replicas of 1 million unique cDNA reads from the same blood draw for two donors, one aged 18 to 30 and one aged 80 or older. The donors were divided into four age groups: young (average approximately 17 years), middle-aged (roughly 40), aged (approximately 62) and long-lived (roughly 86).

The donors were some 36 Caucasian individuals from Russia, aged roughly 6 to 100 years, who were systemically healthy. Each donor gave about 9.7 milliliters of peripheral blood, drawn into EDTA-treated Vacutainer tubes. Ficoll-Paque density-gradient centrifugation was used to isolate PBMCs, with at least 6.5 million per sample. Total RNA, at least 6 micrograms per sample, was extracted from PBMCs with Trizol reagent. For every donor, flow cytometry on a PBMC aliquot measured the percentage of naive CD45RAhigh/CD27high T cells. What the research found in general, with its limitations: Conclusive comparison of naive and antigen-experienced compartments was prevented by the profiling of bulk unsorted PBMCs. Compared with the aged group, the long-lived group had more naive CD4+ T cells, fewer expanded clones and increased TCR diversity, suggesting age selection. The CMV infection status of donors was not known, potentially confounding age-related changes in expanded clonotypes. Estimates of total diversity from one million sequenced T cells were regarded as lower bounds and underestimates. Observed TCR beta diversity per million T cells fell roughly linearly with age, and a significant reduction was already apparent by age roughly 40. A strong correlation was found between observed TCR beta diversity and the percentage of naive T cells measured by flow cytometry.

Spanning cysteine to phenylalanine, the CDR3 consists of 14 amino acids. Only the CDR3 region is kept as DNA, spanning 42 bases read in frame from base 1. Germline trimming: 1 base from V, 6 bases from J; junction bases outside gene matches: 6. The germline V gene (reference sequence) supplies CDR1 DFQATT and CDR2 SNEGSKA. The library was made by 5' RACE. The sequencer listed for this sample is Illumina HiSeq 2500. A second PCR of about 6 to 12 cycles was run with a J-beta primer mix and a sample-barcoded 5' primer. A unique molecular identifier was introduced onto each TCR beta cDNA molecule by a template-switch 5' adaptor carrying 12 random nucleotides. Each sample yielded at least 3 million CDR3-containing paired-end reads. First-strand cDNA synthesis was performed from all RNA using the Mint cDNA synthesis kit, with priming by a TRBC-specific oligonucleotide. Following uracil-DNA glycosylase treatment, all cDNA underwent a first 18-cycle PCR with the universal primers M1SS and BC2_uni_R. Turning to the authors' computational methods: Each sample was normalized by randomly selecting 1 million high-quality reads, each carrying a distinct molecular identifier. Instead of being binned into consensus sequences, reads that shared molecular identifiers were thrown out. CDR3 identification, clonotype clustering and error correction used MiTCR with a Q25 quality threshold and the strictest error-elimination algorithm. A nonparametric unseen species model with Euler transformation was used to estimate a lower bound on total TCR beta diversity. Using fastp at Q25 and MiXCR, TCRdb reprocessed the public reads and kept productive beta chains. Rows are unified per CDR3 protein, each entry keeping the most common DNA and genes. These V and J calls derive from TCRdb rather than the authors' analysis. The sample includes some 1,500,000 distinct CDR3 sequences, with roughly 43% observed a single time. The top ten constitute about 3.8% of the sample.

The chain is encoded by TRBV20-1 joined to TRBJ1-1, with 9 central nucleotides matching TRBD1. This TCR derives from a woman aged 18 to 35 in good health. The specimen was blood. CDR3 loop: CSARGYRGQSEAFF. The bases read TGCAGTGCTAGAGGGTACAGGGGGCAATCTGAAGCTTTCTTT.